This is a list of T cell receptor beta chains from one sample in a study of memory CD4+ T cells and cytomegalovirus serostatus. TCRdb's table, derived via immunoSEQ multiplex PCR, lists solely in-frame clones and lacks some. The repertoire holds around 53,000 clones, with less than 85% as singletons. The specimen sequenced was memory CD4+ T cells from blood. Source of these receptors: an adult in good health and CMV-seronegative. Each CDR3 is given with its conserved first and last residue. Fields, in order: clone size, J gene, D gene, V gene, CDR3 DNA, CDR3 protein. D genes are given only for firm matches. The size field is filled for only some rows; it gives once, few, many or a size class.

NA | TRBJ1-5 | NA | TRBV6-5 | TGTGCCAGCAGGGCCCTAGTTTATAGCAATCAGCCCCAGCATTTT | CASRALVYSNQPQHF
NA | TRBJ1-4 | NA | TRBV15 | TGTGCCACCAGCAGAGGCCAGGGAGTGAGCGAAAAACTGTTTTTT | CATSRGQGVSEKLFF
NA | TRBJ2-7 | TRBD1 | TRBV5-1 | TGCGCCAGCAGTTCCGGGACAGAGAGCTACGAGCAGTACTTC | CASSSGTESYEQYF
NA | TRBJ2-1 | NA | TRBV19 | TGTGCCAGTAGATCCCGTACAAGGGGGAGAGAGCAGTTCTTC | CASRSRTRGREQFF
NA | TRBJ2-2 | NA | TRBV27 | TGTGCCAGCAGTTTAAGGGGCTACCCAAACACCGGGGAGCTGTTTTTT | CASSLRGYPNTGELFF
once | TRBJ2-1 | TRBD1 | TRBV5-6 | TGTGCCAGCAGCTCGGACAGGGTCAATGAGCAGTTCTTC | CASSSDRVNEQFF
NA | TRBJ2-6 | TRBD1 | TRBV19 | TGTGCCAGTAGGGGCCGCCGGGACAGGGTTTCTGGGGCCAACGTCCTGACTTTC | CASRGRRDRVSGANVLTF
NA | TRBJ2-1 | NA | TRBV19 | TGTGCCAGTAGTAATCGGCCGGGAGACAATGAGCAGTTCTTC | CASSNRPGDNEQFF
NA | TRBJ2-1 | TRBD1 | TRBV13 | TGTGCCAGCAGCATGGGACAGGGTAGTGGCAATGAGCAGTTCTTC | CASSMGQGSGNEQFF
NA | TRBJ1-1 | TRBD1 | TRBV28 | TGTGCCAGTGCGACAGGGGCTCGCGAAGCTTTCTTT | CASATGAREAFF
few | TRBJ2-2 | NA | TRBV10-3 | TGTGCCATCAGGGAGCAGAACACCGGGGAGCTGTTTTTT | CAIREQNTGELFF
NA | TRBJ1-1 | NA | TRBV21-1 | TGTGCCAGCAGCCAATATGGGGGAGGCACTGAAGCTTTCTTT | CASSQYGGGTEAFF
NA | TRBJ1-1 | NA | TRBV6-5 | TGTGCCAGCAGTGGGGCAGGGGCCGGTGACACTGAAGCTTTCTTT | CASSGAGAGDTEAFF
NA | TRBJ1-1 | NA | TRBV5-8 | TGTGCCAGCAGCTTGATCAGGCAGGGGCCCATTGAAGCTTTCTTT | CASSLIRQGPIEAFF
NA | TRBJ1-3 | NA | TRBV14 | TGTGCCAGCAGCCCCTCTGGAAACACCATATATTTT | CASSPSGNTIYF
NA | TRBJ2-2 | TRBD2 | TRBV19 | TGTGCCAGTAGTAAATCAGGGCTAGCGGGGACCGGGGAGCTGTTTTTT | CASSKSGLAGTGELFF
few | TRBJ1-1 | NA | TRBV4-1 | TGCGCCAGCAGCCAAGCTCGAAGGGCTGAAGCTTTCTTT | CASSQARRAEAFF
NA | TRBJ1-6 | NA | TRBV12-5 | TGTGCTAGTGGTTTGGAAGAGTATTCACCCCTCCACTTT | CASGLEEYSPLHF
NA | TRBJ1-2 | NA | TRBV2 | TGTGCCAGCAGTGAAGCGGGCAGGGGAAGAGGTGGCTACACCTTC | CASSEAGRGRGGYTF
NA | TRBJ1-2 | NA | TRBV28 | TGTGCCAGCAGTCGTCAAAGGGGAAACTATGGCTACACCTTC | CASSRQRGNYGYTF
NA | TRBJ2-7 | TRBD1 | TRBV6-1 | TGTGCCACCCTGAATACGGGACAGAGCTACGAGCAGTACTTC | CATLNTGQSYEQYF
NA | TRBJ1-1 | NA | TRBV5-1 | TGCGCCAGCAGCTTGATTAGGGAGACTGAAGCTTTCTTT | CASSLIRETEAFF
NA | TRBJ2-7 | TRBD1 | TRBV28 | TGTGCCAGCGAGACAGGGTCCCACGAGCAGTACTTC | CASETGSHEQYF
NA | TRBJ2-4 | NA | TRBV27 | TGTGCCAGCATGTCGACCCGGAACATTCAGTACTTC | CASMSTRNIQYF
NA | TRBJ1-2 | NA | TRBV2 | TGTGCCAGCAGTCCCTCAAACTATGGCTACACCTTC | CASSPSNYGYTF
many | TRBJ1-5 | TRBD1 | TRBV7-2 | TGTGCCAGCAGTCCCGCAGGGGGCTGGCAGCCCCAGCATTTT | CASSPAGGWQPQHF
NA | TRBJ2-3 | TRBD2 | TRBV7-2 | TGTGCCAGCAGCTTCCTCAGCGGGGGGAGAACAGATACGCAGTATTTT | CASSFLSGGRTDTQYF
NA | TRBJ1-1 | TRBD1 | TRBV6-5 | TGTGCCAGCAGTTCCGGACAGGGATACACTGAAGCTTTCTTT | CASSSGQGYTEAFF
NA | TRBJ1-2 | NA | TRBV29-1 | TGCAGCGTTGGCAGGGATATAGACTATGGCTACACCTTC | CSVGRDIDYGYTF
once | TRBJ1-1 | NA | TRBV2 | TGTGCCAGCGTACAGGGTCCAAAAGCTTTCTTT | CASVQGPKAFF
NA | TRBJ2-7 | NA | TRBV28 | TGTGCCAGCAGGTACAGCTGGCAGTACTTC | CASRYSWQYF
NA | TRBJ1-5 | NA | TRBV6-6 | TGTGCCAGCGGGGGGGGCTTGGGGAATCAGCCCCAGCATTTT | CASGGGLGNQPQHF
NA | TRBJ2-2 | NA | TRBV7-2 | TGTGCCAGCAGCCCCTCACCGGGCACCGGGGAGCTGTTTTTT | CASSPSPGTGELFF
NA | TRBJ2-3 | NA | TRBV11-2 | TGTGCCAGCAGCTTAGCGATCAAAGATACGCAGTATTTT | CASSLAIKDTQYF
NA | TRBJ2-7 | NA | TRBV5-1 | TGCGCCAGCAGCTTGGCGCAGGAACTCAATGAGCAGTACTTC | CASSLAQELNEQYF
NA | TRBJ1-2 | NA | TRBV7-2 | TGTGCCAGCAGCTTAGATCTGGGTCAGTACTATGGCTACACCTTC | CASSLDLGQYYGYTF
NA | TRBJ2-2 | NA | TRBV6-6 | TGTGCCAGCAGTTACAACACCGGGGAGCTGTTTTTT | CASSYNTGELFF
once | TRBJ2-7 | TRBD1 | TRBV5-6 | TGTGCCAGCAGCCGGGACAGGGGCGAGCAGTACTTC | CASSRDRGEQYF
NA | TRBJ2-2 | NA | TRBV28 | TGTGCCAGCAGACCTCAGGCGTCAGCAGGGGAGCTGTTTTTT | CASRPQASAGELFF
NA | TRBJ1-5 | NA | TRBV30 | TGTGCCTGGAGTAGGTTGGGCAATCAGCCCCAGCATTTT | CAWSRLGNQPQHF
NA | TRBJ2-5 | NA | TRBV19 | TGTGCCAGTAGTATCGGCGGAGCGCAAGAGACCCAGTACTTC | CASSIGGAQETQYF
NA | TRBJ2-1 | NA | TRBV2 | TGTGCCAGCAGCCCCCCCCGGTCCGTCTACAATGAGCAGTTCTTC | CASSPPRSVYNEQFF
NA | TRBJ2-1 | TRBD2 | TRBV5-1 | TGCGCCAGCAGCCTCCTAGCGGAACTCTACAATGAGCAGTTCTTC | CASSLLAELYNEQFF
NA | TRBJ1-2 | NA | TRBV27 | TGTGCCAGCAGGTCAGGGTTATATGGCTACACCTTC | CASRSGLYGYTF
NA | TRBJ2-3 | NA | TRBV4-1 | TGCGCCAGCAGCCAAAGGGACGAGGTACCACGCACAGATACGCAGTATTTT | CASSQRDEVPRTDTQYF
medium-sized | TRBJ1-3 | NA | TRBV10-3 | TGTGCCATCAGTGCGCAGGGAGACTACTCTGGAAACACCATATATTTT | CAISAQGDYSGNTIYF
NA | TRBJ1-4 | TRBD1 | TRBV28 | TGTGCCAGCAGTCTCCCGGGACAGGGTGAAAAACTGTTTTTT | CASSLPGQGEKLFF
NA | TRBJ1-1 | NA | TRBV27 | TGTGCCAGCAGTCCCAGAAGAGCCAACACTGAAGCTTTCTTT | CASSPRRANTEAFF
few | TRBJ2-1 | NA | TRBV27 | TGTGCCAGCAGTTTCCAAAGGACCTGGGGAAATGAGCAGTTCTTC | CASSFQRTWGNEQFF
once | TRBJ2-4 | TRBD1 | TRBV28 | TGTGCCAGCATTCCGGCGGACAGGGGGAGCATTCAGTACTTC | CASIPADRGSIQYF
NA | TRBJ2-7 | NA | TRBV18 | TGTGCCAGCTCACCAACTTCCTACGAGCAGTACTTC | CASSPTSYEQYF
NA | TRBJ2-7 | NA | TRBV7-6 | TGTGCCAGCAGCCTAGAGCGGGCCGCCTACGAGCAGTACTTC | CASSLERAAYEQYF
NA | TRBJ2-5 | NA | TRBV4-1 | TGCGCCAGCAGCCAAGGGACCTGGGCAGAGACCCAGTACTTC | CASSQGTWAETQYF
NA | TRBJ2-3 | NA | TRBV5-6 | TGTGCCAGCAACCCCCAGAGCACAGATACGCAGTATTTT | CASNPQSTDTQYF
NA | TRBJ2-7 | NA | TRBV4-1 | TGCGCCAGCAGCCAAGACAGGTTTACCTACGAGCAGTACTTC | CASSQDRFTYEQYF
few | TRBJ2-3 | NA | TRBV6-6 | TGTGCCAGCAGGTCCCCCCAGGATACGCAGTATTTT | CASRSPQDTQYF
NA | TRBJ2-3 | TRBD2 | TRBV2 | TGTGCCAGCGGTCGGACCTCCGGGAGGAATACGCAGTATTTT | CASGRTSGRNTQYF
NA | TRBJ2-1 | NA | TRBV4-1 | TGCGCCAGCAGCCAAGAAGGCCGAGAGTACAATGAGCAGTTCTTC | CASSQEGREYNEQFF
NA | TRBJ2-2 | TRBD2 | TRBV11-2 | TGTGCCAGCAGCTTTGGCGGGAGAGGCGGGGAGCTGTTTTTT | CASSFGGRGGELFF
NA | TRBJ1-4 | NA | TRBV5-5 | TGTGCCAGCAGCTCGGGGGGCACAACTAATGAAAAACTGTTTTTT | CASSSGGTTNEKLFF